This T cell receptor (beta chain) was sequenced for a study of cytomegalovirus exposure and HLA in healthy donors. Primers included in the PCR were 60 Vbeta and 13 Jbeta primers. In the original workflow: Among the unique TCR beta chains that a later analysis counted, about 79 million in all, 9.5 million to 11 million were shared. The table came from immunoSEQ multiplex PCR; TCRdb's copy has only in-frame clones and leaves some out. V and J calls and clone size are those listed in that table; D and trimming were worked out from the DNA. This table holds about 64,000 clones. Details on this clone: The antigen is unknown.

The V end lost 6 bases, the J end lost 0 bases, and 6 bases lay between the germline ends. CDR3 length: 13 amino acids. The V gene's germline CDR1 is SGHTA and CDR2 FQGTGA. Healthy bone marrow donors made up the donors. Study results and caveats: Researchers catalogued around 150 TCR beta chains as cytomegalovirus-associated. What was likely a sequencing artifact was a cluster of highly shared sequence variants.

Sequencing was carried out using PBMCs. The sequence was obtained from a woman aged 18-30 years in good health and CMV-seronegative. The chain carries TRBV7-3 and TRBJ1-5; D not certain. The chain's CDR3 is CASSKFSNQPQHF. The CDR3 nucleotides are TGTGCCAGCAGTAAATTTAGCAATCAGCCCCAGCATTTT.